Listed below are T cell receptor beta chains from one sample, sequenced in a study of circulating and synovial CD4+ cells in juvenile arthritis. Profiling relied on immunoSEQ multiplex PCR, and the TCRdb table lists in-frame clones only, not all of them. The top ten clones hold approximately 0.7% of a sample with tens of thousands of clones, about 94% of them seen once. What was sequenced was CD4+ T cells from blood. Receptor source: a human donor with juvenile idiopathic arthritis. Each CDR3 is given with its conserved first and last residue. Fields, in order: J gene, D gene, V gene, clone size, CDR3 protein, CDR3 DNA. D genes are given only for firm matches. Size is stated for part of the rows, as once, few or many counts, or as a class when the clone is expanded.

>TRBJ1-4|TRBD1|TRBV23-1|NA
CASSQWTGRVTNEKLFF
TGCGCCAGCAGTCAGTGGACAGGGAGGGTTACTAATGAAAAACTGTTTTTT
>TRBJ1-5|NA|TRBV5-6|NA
CASSSLRWTDSNQPQHF
TGTGCCAGCAGCTCGTTACGTTGGACAGACAGCAATCAGCCCCAGCATTTT
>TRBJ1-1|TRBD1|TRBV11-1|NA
CASRHGRQGGAFF
TGTGCCAGCCGCCACGGAAGACAGGGGGGTGCTTTCTTT
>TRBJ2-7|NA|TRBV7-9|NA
CASSLDRFFDEQYF
TGTGCCAGCAGCTTAGACAGGTTTTTCGACGAGCAGTACTTC
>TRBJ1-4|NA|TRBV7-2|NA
CASSPREGWDEKLFF
TGTGCCAGCAGCCCCAGGGAGGGTTGGGATGAAAAACTGTTTTTT
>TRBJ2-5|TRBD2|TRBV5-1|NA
CASSPLAGARETQYF
TGCGCCAGCAGCCCCCTAGCGGGGGCCAGGGAGACCCAGTACTTC
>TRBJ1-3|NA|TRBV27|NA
CASRPFGTSGNTIYF
TGTGCCAGCAGACCATTCGGGACTTCTGGAAACACCATATATTTT
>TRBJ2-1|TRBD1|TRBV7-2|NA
CASSADRGGIEQFF
TGTGCCAGCAGCGCAGACAGGGGAGGCATTGAGCAGTTCTTC
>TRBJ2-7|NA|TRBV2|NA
CASRVFRERDEQYF
TGTGCCAGCAGAGTATTCAGGGAAAGGGACGAGCAGTACTTC
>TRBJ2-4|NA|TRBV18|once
CASSPRGEAKNIQYF
TGTGCCAGCTCACCACGGGGGGAAGCCAAAAACATTCAGTACTTC
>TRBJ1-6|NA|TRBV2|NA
CAREQGKRQGSYNSPLHF
TGTGCCAGGGAACAGGGCAAAAGGCAGGGGTCCTATAATTCACCCCTCCACTTT
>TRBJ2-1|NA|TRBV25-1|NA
CASSAVNVNEQFF
TGTGCCAGCAGTGCAGTCAACGTAAATGAGCAGTTCTTC
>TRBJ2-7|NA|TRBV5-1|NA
CASSLLAESYEQYF
TGCGCCAGCAGCTTGTTGGCCGAATCCTACGAGCAGTACTTC
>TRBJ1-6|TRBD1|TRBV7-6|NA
CASSLAVPGQGPSPLHF
TGTGCCAGCAGCTTAGCGGTCCCGGGACAGGGTCCCTCACCCCTCCACTTT
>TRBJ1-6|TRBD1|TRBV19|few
CASSTPGQGLNSPLHF
TGTGCCAGTAGTACGCCGGGACAGGGGCTGAATTCACCCCTCCACTTT
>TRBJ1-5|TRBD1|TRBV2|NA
CASMGDRGASNQPQHF
TGTGCCAGCATGGGGGACAGGGGGGCTAGCAATCAGCCCCAGCATTTT
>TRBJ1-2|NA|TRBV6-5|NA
CASSPTGVYGYTF
TGTGCCAGCAGTCCAACGGGTGTCTATGGCTACACCTTC
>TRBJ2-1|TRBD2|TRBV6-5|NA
CASTGGYYNEQFF
TGTGCCAGCACGGGGGGGTATTACAATGAGCAGTTCTTC
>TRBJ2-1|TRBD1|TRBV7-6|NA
CASSPDRGRDYNEQFF
TGTGCCAGCAGCCCCGACAGGGGGCGAGACTACAATGAGCAGTTCTTC
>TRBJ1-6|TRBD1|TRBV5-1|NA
CASSLRGPSSYNSPLHF
TGCGCCAGCAGCTTGAGGGGGCCGAGCTCCTATAATTCCCCCCTCCACTTT
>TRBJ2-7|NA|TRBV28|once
CASLLDQSSYEQYF
TGTGCCAGCCTCTTAGATCAAAGTTCCTACGAGCAGTACTTC
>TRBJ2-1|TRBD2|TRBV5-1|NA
CASILQGLAGDEQFF
TGCGCCAGCATATTACAGGGACTAGCGGGGGATGAGCAGTTCTTC
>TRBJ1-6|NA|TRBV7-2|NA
CASSSRQWSSPLHF
TGTGCCAGCAGCTCACGACAGTGGAGTTCACCCCTCCACTTT
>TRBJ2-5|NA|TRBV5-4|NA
CASSPGRRGLQETQYF
TGTGCCAGCAGCCCCGGTAGGCGGGGACTCCAAGAGACCCAGTACTTC
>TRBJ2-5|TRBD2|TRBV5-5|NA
CASSLGGRSGGQETQYF
TGTGCCAGCAGCTTGGGGGGGAGGAGCGGGGGCCAAGAGACCCAGTACTTC
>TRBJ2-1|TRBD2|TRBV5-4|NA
CASSLARAGSNDEQFF
TGTGCCAGCAGCTTGGCCCGAGCGGGGTCTAACGATGAGCAGTTCTTC
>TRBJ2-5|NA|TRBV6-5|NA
CASSYSRAEETQYF
TGTGCCAGCAGTTACTCGCGGGCCGAAGAGACCCAGTACTTC
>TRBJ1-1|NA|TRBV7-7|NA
CASSQDRNTEAFF
TGTGCTAGCAGCCAGGACAGGAACACTGAAGCTTTCTTT
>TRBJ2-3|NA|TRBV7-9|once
CASSLDQGSDTQYF
TGTGCCAGCAGCTTAGATCAGGGTTCAGATACGCAGTATTTT
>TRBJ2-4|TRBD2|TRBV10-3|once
CAISELAGGGTKNIQYF
TGTGCCATCAGTGAACTAGCGGGGGGTGGGACCAAAAACATTCAGTACTTC
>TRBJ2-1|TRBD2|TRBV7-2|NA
CASSLMFSGGVQGYEQFF
TGTGCCAGCAGCTTAATGTTTAGCGGGGGGGTTCAAGGGTATGAGCAGTTCTTC
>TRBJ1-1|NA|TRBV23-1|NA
CATNHVTVNTEAFF
TGCGCCACCAACCACGTTACAGTTAACACTGAAGCTTTCTTT
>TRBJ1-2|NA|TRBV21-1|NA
CASSKPPGQGYYGYTF
TGTGCCAGCAGCAAGCCTCCGGGACAGGGTTATTATGGCTACACCTTC
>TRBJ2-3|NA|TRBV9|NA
CASSGTEGTDTQYF
TGTGCCAGCAGTGGGACTGAGGGGACAGATACGCAGTATTTT
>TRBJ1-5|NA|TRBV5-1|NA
CASSLGGGSNQPQHF
TGCGCCAGCAGCTTGGGGGGGGGAAGCAATCAGCCCCAGCATTTT
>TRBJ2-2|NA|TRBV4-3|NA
CASSQGGGGSGELFF
TGCGCCAGCAGCCAAGGGGGAGGGGGGTCCGGGGAGCTGTTTTTT
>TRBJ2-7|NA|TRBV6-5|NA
CASSYKVPGLPNEQYF
TGTGCCAGCAGTTACAAAGTCCCTGGCCTGCCCAACGAGCAGTACTTC
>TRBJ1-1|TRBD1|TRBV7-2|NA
CASSWDRATNTEAFF
TGTGCCAGCAGCTGGGACAGGGCTACGAACACTGAAGCTTTCTTT
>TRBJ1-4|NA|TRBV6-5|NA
CASRLLGAGEKLFF
TGTGCCAGCAGACTCTTGGGGGCTGGGGAAAAACTGTTTTTT
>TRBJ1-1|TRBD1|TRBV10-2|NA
CASRRQGITEAFF
TGCGCCAGCAGGAGACAGGGGATCACTGAAGCTTTCTTT
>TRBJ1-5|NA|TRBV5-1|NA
CASSLAGSGLGQPQHF
TGCGCCAGCAGCTTGGCCGGCTCAGGGCTGGGTCAGCCCCAGCATTTT
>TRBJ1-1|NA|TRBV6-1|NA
CASSRQADTEAFF
TGTGCCAGCAGCCGACAGGCGGACACTGAAGCTTTCTTT
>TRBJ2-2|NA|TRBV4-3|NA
CASSQGELTGELFF
TGCGCCAGCAGCCAAGGTGAACTTACCGGGGAGCTGTTTTTT
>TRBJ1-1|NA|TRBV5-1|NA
CASSPLGADTEAFF
TGCGCCAGCAGCCCACTGGGGGCGGACACTGAAGCTTTCTTT
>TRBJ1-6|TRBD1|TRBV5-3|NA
CARSLGQGNNSPLHF
TGTGCCAGAAGCTTGGGACAGGGGAATAATTCACCCCTCCACTTT
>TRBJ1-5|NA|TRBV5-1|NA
CASSLGQSNQPQHF
TGCGCCAGCAGCTTGGGACAAAGCAATCAGCCCCAGCATTTT
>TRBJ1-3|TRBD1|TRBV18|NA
CASSSNSGQGGSGNTIYF
TGTGCCAGCTCATCAAACTCGGGACAGGGAGGCTCTGGAAACACCATATATTTT